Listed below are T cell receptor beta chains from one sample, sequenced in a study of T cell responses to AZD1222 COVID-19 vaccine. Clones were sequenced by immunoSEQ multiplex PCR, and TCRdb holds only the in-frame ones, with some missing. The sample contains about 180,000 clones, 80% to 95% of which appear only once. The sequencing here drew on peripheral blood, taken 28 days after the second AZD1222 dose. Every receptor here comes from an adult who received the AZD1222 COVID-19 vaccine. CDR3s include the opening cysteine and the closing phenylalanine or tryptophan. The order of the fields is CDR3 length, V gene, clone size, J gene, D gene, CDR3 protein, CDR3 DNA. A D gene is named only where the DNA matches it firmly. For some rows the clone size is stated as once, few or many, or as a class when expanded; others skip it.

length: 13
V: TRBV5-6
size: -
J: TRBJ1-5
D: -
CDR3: CASSQGFSQPQHF
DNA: TGTGCCAGCAGCCAGGGGTTTTCGCAGCCCCAGCATTTT

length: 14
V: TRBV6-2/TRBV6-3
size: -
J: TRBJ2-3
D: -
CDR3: CASSSPLYADTQYF
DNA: TGTGCCAGCAGTTCCCCCCTGTATGCAGATACGCAGTATTTT

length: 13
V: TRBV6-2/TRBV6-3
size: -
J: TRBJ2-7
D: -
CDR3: CASSYEPYNEQYF
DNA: TGTGCCAGCAGTTACGAACCTTACAACGAGCAGTACTTC

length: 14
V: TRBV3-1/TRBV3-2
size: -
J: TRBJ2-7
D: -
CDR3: CASSQSIHLYEQYF
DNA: TGTGCCAGCAGCCAATCGATACACCTCTACGAGCAGTACTTC

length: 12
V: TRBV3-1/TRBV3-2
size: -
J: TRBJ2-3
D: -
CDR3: CASSQETDTQYF
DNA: TGTGCCAGCAGCCAGGAAACAGATACGCAGTATTTT

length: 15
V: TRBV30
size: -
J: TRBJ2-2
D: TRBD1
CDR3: CAWTGQGAFPGELFF
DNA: TGTGCCTGGACCGGACAGGGGGCGTTTCCCGGGGAGCTGTTTTTT

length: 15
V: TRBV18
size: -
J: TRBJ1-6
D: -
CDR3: CASSPRSGENSPLHF
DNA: TGTGCCAGCTCACCCCGATCGGGGGAGAATTCACCCCTCCACTTT

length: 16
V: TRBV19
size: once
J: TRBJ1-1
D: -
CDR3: CASSMDVAEWTTEAFF
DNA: TGTGCCAGTAGTATGGATGTGGCTGAATGGACCACTGAAGCTTTCTTT

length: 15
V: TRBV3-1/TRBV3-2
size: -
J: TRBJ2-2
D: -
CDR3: CASSRGEVNTGELFF
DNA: TGTGCCAGCAGCCGAGGGGAAGTGAACACCGGGGAGCTGTTTTTT

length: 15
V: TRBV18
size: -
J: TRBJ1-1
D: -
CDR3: CASSPQAQGNTEAFF
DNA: TGTGCCAGCTCACCACAAGCTCAGGGGAACACTGAAGCTTTCTTT

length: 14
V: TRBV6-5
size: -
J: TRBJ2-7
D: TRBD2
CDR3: CASRGLAGDFEQYF
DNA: TGTGCCAGCAGAGGACTAGCGGGAGATTTCGAGCAGTACTTC

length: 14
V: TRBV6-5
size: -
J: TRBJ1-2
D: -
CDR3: CAIIMNRANYGYTF
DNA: TGTGCCATCATAATGAACAGGGCTAACTATGGCTACACCTTC

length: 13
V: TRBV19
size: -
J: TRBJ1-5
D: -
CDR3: CASTGTVNQPQHF
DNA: TGTGCCAGTACCGGGACGGTCAATCAGCCCCAGCATTTT

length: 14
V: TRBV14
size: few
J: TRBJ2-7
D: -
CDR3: CASSFGGQLYEQYF
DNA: TGTGCCAGCAGCTTCGGGGGACAGTTATACGAGCAGTACTTC

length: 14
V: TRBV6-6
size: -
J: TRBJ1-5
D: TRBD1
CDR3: CASRGDRERQPQHF
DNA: TGTGCCAGCAGGGGGGACAGGGAGCGCCAGCCCCAGCATTTT

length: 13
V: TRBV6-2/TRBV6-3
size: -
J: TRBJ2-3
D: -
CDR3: CASSTSGVQLRYF
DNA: TGTGCCAGCAGTACCTCGGGGGTGCAGTTGCGGTATTTT

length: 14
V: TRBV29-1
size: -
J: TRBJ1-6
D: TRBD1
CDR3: CSAQSGGENSPLHF
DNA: TGCAGCGCCCAGTCAGGGGGCGAGAATTCACCCCTCCACTTT

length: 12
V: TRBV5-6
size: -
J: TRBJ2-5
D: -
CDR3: CASLRYQETQYF
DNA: TGTGCCAGCTTACGCTATCAAGAGACCCAGTACTTC

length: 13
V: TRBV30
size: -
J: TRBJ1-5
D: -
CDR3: CAWRPQSDQPQHF
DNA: TGTGCCTGGAGACCCCAGAGCGATCAGCCCCAGCATTTT

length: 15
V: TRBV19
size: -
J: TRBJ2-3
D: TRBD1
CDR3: CASSIGQARTDTQYF
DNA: TGTGCCAGTAGTATCGGACAGGCCCGCACAGATACGCAGTATTTT

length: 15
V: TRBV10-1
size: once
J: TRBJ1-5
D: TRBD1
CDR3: CASNSGTGVNQPQHF
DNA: TGCGCCAGCAACTCCGGGACAGGGGTCAATCAGCCCCAGCATTTT

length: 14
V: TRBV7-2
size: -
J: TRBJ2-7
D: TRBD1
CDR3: CASRPTGTGYEQYF
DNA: TGTGCCAGCAGACCGACAGGGACGGGGTACGAGCAGTACTTC

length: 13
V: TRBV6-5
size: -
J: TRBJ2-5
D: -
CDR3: CASSSTGQETQYF
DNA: TGTGCCAGCAGTTCCACAGGCCAAGAGACCCAGTACTTC

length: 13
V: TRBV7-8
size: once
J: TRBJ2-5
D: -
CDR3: CASSLAVQETQYF
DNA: TGTGCCAGCAGCTTAGCGGTTCAAGAGACCCAGTACTTC

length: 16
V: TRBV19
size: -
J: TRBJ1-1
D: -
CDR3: CASSIQRQVMNTEAFF
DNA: TGTGCCAGTAGTATCCAACGACAGGTCATGAACACTGAAGCTTTCTTT

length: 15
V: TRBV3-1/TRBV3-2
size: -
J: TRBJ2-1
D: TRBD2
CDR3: CASSRGLAGVYEQFF
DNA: TGTGCCAGCAGCCGGGGACTAGCAGGGGTCTATGAGCAGTTCTTC

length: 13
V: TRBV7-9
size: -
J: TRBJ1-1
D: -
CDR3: CASSFSVNTEAFF
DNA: TGTGCCAGCAGCTTTTCCGTGAACACTGAAGCTTTCTTT

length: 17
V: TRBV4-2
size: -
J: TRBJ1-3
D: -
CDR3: CASSQDAGFGSGNTIYF
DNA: TGTGCCAGCAGCCAAGATGCAGGGTTTGGATCTGGAAACACCATATATTTT

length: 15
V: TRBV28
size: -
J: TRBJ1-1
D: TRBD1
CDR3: CASSSGTALGTEAFF
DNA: TGTGCCAGCAGTTCTGGGACAGCCCTTGGGACTGAAGCTTTCTTT

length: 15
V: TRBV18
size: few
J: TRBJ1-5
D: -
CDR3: CASSPAYDGNQPQHF
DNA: TGTGCCAGCTCACCGGCTTATGACGGGAATCAGCCCCAGCATTTT

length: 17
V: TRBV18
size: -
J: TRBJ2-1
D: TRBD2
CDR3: CASSLLTSGRDGNEQFF
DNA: TGTGCCAGCTCACTCCTGACTAGCGGGAGGGACGGCAATGAGCAGTTCTTC

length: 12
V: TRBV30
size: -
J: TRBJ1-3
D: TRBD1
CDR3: CAWWTGTNTIYF
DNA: TGTGCCTGGTGGACAGGGACCAACACCATATATTTT

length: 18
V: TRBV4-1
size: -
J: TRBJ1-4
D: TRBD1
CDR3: CASSQDGPAGGSNEKLFF
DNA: TGCGCCAGCAGCCAAGATGGGCCTGCAGGGGGCTCAAATGAAAAACTGTTTTTT

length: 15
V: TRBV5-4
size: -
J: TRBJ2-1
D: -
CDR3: CASSPGGTAYNEQFF
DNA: TGTGCCAGCAGCCCCGGAGGGACAGCCTACAATGAGCAGTTCTTC

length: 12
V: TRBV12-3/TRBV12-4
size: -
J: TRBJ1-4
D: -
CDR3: CASSFSGEKLFF
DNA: TGTGCCAGCAGTTTTTCCGGTGAAAAACTGTTTTTT

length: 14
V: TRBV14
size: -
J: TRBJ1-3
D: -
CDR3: CASSLGFAGNTIYF
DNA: TGTGCCAGCAGCCTAGGGTTCGCTGGAAACACCATATATTTT

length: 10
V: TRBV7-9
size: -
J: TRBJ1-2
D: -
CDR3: CASGTEGYTF
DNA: TGTGCCAGCGGCACGGAAGGCTACACCTTC

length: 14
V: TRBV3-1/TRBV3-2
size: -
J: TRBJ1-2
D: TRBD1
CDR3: CASSRTGGSYGYTF
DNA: TGTGCCAGCAGCCGCACAGGGGGATCCTATGGCTACACCTTC

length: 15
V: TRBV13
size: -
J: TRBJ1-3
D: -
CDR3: CASSLGGGGGNTIYF
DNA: TGTGCCAGCAGCTTAGGAGGGGGTGGTGGAAACACCATATATTTT

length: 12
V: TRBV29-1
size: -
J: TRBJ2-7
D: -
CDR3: CSVEAGSHEQYF
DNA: TGCAGCGTTGAGGCAGGGTCGCACGAGCAGTACTTC

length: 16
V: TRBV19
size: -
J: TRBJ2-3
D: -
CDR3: CASSIGAGRGTDTQYF
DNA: TGTGCCAGTAGTATAGGAGCCGGCCGGGGGACAGATACGCAGTATTTT

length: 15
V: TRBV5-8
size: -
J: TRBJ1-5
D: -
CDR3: CASSPWTRSGQPQHF
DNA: TGTGCCAGCAGCCCTTGGACGAGGTCGGGTCAGCCCCAGCATTTT